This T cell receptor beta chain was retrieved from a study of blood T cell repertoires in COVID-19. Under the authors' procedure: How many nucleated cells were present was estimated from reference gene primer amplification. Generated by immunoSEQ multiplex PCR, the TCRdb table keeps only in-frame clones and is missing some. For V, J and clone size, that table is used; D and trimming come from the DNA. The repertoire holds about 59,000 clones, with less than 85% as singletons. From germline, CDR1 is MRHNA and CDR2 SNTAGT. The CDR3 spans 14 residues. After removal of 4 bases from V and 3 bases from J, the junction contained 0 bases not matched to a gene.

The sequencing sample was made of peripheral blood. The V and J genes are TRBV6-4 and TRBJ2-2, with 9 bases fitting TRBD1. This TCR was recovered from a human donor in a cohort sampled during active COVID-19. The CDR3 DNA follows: TGTGCCAGCAGTGGGGACAGGGACACCGGGGAGCTGTTTTTT. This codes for CASSGDRDTGELFF.